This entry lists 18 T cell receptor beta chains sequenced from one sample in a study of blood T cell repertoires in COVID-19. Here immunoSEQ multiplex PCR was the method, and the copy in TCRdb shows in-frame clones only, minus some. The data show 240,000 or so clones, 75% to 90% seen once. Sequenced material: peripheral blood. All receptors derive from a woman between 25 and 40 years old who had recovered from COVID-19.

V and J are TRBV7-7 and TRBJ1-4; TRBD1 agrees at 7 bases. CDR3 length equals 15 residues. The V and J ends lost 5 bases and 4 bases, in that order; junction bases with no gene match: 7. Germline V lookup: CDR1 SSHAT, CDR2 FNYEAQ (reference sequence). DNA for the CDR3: TGTGCCAGCAGCGGCTCCGGGACAGTTAATGAAAAACTGTTTTTT. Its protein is CASSGSGTVNEKLFF. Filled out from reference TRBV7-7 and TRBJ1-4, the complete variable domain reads GAGVSQSPRYKVTKRGQDVTLRCDPISSHATLYWYQQALGQGPEFLTYFNYEAQPDKSGLPSDRFSAERPEGSISTLTIQRTEQRDSAMYRCASSGSGTVNEKLFFGSGTQLSVL.

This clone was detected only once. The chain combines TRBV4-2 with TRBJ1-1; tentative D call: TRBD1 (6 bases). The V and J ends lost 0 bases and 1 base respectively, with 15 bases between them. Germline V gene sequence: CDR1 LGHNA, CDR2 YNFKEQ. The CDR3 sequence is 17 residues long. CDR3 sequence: CASSQDPGAGENTEAFF. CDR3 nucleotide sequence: TGTGCCAGCAGCCAAGATCCCGGGGCAGGGGAGAACACTGAAGCTTTCTTT.

CDR3 sequence (DNA): TGTGCCAGCAGCTACGGACAGGGTTTTACAGATACGCAGTATTTT. Translated: CASSYGQGFTDTQYF. The rearrangement joins TRBV7-9 to TRBJ2-3; 8 positions match TRBD1. The ends lost 4 bases at V and 3 bases at J; junction bases unmatched: 6. The CDR3 runs to 15 residues. CDR1 SEHNR and CDR2 FQNEAQ come from the germline V gene (reference sequence).

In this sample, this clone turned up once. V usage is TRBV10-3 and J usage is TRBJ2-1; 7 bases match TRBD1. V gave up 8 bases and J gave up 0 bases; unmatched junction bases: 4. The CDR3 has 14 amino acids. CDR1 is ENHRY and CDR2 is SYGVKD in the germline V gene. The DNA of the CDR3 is TGTGCCATCTCGGGACAGAACTCCTACAATGAGCAGTTCTTC. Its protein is CAISGQNSYNEQFF.

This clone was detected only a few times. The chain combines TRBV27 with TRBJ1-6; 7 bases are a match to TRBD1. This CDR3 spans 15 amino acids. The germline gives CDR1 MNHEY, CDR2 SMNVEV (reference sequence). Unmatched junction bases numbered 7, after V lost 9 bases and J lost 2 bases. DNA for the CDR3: TGTGCCAGACATTCCCAGGGGGCCTATAATTCACCCCTCCACTTT. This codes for CARHSQGAYNSPLHF.

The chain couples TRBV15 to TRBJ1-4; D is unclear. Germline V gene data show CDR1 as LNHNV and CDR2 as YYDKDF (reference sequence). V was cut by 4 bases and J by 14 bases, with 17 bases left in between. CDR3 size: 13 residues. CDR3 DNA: TGTGCCACCAGCAAATTCAGAGGGCAGAGGCTGTTTTTT. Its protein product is CATSKFRGQRLFF. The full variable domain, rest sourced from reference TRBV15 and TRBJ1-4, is DAMVIQNPRYQVTQFGKPVTLSCSQTLNHNVMYWYQQKSSQAPKLLFHYYDKDFNNEADTPDNFQSRRPNTSFCFLDIRSPGLGDTAMYLCATSKFRGQRLFFGSGTQLSVL.

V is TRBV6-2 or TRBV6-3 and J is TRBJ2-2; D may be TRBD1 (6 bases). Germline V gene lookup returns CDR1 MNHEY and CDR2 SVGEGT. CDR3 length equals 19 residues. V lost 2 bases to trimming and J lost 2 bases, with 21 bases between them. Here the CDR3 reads CASSYPDDPGQPNTGELFF. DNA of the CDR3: TGTGCCAGCAGTTACCCCGATGACCCGGGACAACCTAACACCGGGGAGCTGTTTTTT.

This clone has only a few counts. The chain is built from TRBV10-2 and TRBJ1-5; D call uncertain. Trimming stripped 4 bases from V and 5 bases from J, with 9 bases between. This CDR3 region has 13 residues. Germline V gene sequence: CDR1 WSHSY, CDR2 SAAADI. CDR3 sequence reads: CASSVSGDQPQHF. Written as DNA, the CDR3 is TGCGCCAGCAGTGTGAGCGGGGATCAGCCCCAGCATTTT.

CDR3 region: CASSNGPGQGLRNTIYF. CDR3 bases: TGTGCCAGTAGTAATGGCCCCGGACAGGGTCTAAGAAACACCATATATTTT. The chain uses TRBV19 and TRBJ1-3, with 8 bases aligning to TRBD1. The length of the CDR3 is 17 residues. CDR1 and CDR2 (germline): LNHDA, SQIVND (reference sequence). The junction had 13 bases not matched to a gene; V was cut back by 4 bases and J by 5 bases.

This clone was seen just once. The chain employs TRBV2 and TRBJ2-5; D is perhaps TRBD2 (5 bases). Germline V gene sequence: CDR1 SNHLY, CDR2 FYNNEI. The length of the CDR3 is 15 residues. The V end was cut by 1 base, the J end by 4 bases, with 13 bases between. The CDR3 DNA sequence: TGTGCCAGCAGTGAAGTCCTTAGGAGGCTAGAGACCCAGTACTTC. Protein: CASSEVLRRLETQYF.

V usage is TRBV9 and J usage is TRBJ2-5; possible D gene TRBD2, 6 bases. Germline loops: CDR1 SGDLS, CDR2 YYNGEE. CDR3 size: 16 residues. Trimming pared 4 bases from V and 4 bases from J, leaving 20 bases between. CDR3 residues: CASSPEGGITGETQYF. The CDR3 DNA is TGTGCCAGCAGCCCCGAGGGAGGTATTACCGGAGAGACCCAGTACTTC.

The CDR3 here is CASSLGVLGGNTIYF. CDR3 nucleotide sequence: TGTGCCAGCAGCCTCGGGGTACTCGGGGGAAACACCATATATTTT. The genes are TRBV7-2 and TRBJ1-3; D uncertain. The CDR3 is 15 residues long. Trimming stripped 5 bases from V and 4 bases from J, with 15 bases between. Germline V CDR1 and CDR2: SGHTA, FQGNSA.

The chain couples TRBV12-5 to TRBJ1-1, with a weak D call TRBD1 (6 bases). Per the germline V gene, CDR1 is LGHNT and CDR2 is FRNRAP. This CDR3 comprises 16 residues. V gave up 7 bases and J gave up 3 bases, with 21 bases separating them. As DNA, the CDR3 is TGTGCTAGTGTACCGCGCCGGGGACACGGAGACACTGAAGCTTTCTTT. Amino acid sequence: CASVPRRGHGDTEAFF.

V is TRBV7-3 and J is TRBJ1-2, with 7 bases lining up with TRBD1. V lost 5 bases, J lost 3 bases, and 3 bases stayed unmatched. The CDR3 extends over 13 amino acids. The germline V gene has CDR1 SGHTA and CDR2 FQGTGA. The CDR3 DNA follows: TGTGCCAGCAGCCTCGGGACAGACTATGGCTACACCTTC. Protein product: CASSLGTDYGYTF. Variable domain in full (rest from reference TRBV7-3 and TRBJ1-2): GAGVSQTPSNKVTEKGKYVELRCDPISGHTALYWYRQSLGQGPEFLIYFQGTGAADDSGLPNDRFFAVRPEGSVSTLKIQRTERGDSAVYLCASSLGTDYGYTFGSGTRLTVV.

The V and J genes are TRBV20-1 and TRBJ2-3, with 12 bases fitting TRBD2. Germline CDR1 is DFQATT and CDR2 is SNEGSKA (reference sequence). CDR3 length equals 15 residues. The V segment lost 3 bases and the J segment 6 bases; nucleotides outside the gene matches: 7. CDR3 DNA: TGCAGTGCTAGTTCGCTAGCGGGGGGGCTTGATACGCAGTATTTT. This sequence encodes CSASSLAGGLDTQYF.

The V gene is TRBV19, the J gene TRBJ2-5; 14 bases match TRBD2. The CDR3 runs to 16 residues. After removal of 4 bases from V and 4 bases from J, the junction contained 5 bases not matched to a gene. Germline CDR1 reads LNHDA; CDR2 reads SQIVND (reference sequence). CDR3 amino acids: CASSNGLAGGRETQYF. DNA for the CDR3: TGTGCCAGTAGTAACGGACTAGCGGGGGGCCGAGAGACCCAGTACTTC.

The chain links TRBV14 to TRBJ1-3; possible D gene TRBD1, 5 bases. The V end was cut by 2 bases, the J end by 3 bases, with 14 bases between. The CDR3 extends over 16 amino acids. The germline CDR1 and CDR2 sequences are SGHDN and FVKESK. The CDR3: CASSQTIPTVGNTIYF. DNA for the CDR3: TGTGCCAGCAGCCAAACTATCCCGACAGTTGGAAACACCATATATTTT.

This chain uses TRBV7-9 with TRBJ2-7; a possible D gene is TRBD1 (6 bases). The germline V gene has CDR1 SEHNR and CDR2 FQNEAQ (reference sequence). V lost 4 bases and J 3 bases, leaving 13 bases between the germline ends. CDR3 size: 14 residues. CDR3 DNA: TGTGCCAGCAGCTCATCGACAGGCAACTACGAGCAGTACTTC. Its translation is CASSSSTGNYEQYF.